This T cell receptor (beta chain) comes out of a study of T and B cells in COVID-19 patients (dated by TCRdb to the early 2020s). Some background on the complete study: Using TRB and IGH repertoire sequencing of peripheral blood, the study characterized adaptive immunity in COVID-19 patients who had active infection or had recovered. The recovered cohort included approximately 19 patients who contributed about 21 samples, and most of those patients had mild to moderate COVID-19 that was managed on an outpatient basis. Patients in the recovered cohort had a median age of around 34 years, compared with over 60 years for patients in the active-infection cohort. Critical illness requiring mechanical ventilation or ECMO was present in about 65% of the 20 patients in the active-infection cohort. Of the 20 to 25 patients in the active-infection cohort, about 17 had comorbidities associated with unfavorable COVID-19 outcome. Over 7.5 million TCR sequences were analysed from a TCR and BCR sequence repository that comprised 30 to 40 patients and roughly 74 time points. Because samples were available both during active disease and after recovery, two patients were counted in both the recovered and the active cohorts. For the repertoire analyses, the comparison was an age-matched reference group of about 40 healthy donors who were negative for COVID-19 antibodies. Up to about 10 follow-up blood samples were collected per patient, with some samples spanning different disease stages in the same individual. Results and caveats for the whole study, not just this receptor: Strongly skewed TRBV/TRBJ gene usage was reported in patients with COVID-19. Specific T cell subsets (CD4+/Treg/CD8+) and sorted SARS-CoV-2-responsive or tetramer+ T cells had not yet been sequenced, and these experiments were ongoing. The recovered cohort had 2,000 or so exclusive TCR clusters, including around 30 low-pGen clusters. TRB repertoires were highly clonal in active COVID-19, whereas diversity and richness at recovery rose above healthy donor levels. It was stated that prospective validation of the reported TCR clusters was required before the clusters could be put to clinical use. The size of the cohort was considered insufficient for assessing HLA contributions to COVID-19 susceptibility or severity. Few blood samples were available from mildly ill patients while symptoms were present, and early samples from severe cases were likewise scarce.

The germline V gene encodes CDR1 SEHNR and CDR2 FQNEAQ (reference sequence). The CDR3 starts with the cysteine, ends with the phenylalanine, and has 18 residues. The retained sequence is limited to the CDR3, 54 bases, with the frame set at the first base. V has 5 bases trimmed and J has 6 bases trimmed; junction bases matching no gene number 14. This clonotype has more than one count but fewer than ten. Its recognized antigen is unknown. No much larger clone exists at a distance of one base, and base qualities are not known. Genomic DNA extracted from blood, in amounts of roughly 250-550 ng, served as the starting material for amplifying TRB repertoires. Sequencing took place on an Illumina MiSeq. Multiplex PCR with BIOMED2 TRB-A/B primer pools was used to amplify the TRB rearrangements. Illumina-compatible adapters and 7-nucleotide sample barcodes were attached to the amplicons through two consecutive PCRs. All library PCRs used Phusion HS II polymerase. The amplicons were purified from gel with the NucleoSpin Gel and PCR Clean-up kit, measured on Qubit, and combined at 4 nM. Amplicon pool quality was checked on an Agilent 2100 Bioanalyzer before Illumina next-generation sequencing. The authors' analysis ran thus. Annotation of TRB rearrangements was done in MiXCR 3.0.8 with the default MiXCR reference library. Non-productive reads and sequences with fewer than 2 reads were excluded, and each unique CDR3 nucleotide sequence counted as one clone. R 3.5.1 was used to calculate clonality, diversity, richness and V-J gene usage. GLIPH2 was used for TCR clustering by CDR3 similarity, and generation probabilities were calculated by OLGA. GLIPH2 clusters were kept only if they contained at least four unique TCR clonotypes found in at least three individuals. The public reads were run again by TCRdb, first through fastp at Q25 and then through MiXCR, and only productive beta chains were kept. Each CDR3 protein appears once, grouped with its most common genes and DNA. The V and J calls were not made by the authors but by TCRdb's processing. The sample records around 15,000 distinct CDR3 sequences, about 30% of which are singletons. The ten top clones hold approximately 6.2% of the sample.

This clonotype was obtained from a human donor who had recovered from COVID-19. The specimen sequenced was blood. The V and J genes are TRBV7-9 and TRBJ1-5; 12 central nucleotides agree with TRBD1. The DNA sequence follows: TGTGCCAGCAGCCCCTCCCCAACCGGGACAGGGGGCGGTCAGCCCCAGCATTTT. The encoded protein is CASSPSPTGTGGGQPQHF.